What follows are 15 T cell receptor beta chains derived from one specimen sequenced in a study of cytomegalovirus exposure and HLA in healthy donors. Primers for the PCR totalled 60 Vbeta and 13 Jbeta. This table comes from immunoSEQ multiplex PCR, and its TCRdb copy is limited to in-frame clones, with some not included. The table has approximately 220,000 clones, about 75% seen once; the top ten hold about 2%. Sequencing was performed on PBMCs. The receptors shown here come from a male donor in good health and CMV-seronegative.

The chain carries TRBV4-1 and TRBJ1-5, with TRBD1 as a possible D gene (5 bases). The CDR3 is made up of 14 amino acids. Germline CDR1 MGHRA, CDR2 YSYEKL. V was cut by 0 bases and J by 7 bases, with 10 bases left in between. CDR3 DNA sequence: TGCGCCAGCAGCCAAGATACAGGCCGACAGCCCCAGCATTTT. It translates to CASSQDTGRQPQHF.

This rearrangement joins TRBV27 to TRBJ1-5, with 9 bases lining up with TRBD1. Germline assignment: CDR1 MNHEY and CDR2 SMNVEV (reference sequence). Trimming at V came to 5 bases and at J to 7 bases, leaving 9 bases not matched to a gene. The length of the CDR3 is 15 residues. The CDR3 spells CASSPRDRATQPQHF. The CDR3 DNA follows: TGTGCCAGCAGTCCCCGGGACAGGGCTACGCAGCCCCAGCATTTT.

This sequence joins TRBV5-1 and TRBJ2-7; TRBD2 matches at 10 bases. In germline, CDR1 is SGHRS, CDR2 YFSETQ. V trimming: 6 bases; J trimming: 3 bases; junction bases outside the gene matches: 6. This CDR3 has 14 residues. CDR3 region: CASTRTSGDYEQYF. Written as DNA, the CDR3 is TGCGCCAGCACCCGGACTAGCGGAGACTACGAGCAGTACTTC.

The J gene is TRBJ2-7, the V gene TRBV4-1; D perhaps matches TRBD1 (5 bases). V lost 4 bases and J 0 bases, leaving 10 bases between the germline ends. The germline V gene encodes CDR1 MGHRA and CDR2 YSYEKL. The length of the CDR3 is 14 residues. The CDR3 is CASSLIGDSYEQYF. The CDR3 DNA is TGCGCCAGCAGCCTGATAGGGGACTCCTACGAGCAGTACTTC.

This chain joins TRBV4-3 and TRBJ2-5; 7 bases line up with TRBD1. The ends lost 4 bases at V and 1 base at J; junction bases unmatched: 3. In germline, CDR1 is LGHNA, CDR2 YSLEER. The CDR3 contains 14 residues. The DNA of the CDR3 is TGCGCCAGCAGCCGTCCAGGGGGCCAAGAGACCCAGTACTTC. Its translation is CASSRPGGQETQYF.

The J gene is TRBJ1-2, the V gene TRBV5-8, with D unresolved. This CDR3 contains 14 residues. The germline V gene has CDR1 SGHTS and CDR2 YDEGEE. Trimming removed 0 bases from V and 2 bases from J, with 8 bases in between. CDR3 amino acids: CASSLGDSNYGYTF. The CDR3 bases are TGTGCCAGCAGCTTGGGAGACTCCAACTATGGCTACACCTTC.

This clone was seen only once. The CDR3 protein is CASGLIRQNTEAFF. The CDR3 nucleotides read TGTGCTAGTGGTTTGATTCGACAGAACACTGAAGCTTTCTTT. The J gene is TRBJ1-1, the V gene TRBV12-5; D remains ambiguous. CDR1 is LGHNT, CDR2 FRNRAP, per germline. CDR3 size: 14 residues. Trimming shortened V by 2 bases and J by 1 base, and 8 bases separated the two germline ends.

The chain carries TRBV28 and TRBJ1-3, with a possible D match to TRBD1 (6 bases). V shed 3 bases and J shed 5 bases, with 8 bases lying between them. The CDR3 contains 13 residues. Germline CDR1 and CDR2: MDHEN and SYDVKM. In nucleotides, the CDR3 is TGTGCCAGCAGTTTCCAGGGGAGAAACACCATATATTTT. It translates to CASSFQGRNTIYF.

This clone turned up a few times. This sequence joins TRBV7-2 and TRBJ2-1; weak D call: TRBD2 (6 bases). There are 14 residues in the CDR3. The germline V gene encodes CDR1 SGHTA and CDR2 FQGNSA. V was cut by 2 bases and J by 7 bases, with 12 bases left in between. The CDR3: CASSLTGARNEQFF. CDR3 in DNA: TGTGCCAGCAGCTTAACGGGAGCGAGGAATGAGCAGTTCTTC.

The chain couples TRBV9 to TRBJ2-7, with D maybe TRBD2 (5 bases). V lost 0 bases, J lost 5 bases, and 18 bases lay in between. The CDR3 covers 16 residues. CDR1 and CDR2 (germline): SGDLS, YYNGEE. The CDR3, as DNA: TGTGCCAGCAGCGTAGAGCGGACCCCGCTCCGTCACGAGCAGTACTTC. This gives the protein CASSVERTPLRHEQYF.

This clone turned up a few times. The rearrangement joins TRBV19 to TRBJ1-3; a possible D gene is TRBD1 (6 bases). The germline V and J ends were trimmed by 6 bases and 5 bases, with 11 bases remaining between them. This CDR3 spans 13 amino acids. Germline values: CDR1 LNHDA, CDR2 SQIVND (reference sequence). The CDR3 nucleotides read TGTGCCAGTAGCGGTACAGGGAGAAACACCATATATTTT. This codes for CASSGTGRNTIYF. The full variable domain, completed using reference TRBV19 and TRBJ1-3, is DGGITQSPKYLFRKEGQNVTLSCEQNLNHDAMYWYRQDPGQGLRLIYYSQIVNDFQKGDIAEGYSVSREKKESFPLTVTSAQKNPTAFYLCASSGTGRNTIYFGEGSWLTVV.

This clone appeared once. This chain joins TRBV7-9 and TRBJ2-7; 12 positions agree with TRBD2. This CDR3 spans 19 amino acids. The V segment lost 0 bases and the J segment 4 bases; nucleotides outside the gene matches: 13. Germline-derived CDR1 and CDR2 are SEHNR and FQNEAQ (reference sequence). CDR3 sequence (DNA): TGTGCCAGCAGCTTAGCGGAAAGGGGACTAGCGGGCCCCAGGTACGAGCAGTACTTC. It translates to CASSLAERGLAGPRYEQYF.

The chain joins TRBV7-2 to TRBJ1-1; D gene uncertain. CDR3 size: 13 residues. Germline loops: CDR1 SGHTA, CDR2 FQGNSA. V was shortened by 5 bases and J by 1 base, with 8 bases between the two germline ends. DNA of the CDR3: TGTGCCAGCAGCCCCTATACGAACACTGAAGCTTTCTTT. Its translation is CASSPYTNTEAFF.

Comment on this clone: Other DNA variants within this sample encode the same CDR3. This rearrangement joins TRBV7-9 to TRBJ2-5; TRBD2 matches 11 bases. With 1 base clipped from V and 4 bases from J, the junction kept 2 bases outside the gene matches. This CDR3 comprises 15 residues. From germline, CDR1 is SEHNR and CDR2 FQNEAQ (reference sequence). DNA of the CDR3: TGTGCCAGCAGCTTAGGGCTAGCGGGGGGAGAGACCCAGTACTTC. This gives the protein CASSLGLAGGETQYF.

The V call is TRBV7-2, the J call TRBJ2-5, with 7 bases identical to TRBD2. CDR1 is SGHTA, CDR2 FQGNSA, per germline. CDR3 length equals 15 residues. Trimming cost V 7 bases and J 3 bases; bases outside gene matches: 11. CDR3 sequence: CASNLSGGEKETQYF. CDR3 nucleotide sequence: TGTGCCAGCAACCTTTCGGGGGGAGAAAAAGAGACCCAGTACTTC.